The clone carrying this TCR beta chain was seen only a few times. The antigen remains unidentified. Germline V lookup: CDR1 SEHNR, CDR2 FQNEAQ (reference sequence). The V end lost 2 bases, the J end lost 4 bases, and 8 bases lay between the germline ends. This CDR3 has 13 residues. These data belong to a study of response to subunit inactivated influenza vaccine. The study's findings and limits: Authors suggested few new T cells are recruited by each seasonal influenza vaccination.

TCRdb re-called the RT-PCR reads with MiXCR, one entry per CDR3 protein. This table has about 520,000 distinct CDR3 sequences, about 25% appearing once. The receptor's source is a man aged 45-65 years who received an inactivated influenza vaccine. The J gene is TRBJ1-1, the V gene TRBV7-9; no firm D call. The sequencing here drew on CD4+ T cells sorted from PBMCs, taken 4 to 6 days after vaccination. CDR3 nucleotides: TGTGCCAGCAGCTTAAATACGGTCACTGAAGCTTTCTTT. Amino acids: CASSLNTVTEAFF.